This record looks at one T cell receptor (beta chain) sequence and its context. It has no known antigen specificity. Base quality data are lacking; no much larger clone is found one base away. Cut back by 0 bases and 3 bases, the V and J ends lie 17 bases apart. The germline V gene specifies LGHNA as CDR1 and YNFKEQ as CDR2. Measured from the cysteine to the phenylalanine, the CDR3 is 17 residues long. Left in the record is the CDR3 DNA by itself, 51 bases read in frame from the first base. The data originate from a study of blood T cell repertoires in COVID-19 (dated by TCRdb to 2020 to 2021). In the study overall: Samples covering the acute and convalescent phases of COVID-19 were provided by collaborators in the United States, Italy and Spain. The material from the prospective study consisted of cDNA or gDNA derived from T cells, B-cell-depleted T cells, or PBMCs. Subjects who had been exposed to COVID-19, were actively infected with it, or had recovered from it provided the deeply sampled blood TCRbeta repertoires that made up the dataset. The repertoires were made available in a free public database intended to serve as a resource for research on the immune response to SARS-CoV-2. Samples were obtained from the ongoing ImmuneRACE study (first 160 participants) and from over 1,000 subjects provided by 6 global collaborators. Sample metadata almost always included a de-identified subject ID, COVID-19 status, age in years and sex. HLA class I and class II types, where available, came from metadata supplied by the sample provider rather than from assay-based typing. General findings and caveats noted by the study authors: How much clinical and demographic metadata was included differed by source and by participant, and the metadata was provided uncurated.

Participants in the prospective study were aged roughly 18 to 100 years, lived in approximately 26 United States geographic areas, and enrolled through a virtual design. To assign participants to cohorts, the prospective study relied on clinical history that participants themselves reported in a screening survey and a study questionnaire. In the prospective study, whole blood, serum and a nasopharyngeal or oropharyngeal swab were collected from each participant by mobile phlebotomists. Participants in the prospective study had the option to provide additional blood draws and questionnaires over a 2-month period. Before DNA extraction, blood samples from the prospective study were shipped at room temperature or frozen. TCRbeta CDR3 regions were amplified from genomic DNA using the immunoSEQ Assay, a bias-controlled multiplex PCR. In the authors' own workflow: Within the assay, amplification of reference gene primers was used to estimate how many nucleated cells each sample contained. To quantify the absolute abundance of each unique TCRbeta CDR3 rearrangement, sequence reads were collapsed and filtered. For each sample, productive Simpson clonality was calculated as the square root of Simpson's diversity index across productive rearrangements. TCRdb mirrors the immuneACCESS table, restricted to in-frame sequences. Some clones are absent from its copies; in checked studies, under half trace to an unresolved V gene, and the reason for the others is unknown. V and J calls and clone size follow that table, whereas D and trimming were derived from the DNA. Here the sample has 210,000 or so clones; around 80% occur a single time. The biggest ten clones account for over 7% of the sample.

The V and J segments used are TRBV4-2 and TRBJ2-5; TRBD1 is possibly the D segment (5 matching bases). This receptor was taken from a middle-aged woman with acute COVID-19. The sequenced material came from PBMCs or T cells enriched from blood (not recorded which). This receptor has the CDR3 CASSQDGVVRVEETQYF. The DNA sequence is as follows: TGTGCCAGCAGCCAAGATGGTGTAGTCAGGGTGGAAGAGACCCAGTACTTC.